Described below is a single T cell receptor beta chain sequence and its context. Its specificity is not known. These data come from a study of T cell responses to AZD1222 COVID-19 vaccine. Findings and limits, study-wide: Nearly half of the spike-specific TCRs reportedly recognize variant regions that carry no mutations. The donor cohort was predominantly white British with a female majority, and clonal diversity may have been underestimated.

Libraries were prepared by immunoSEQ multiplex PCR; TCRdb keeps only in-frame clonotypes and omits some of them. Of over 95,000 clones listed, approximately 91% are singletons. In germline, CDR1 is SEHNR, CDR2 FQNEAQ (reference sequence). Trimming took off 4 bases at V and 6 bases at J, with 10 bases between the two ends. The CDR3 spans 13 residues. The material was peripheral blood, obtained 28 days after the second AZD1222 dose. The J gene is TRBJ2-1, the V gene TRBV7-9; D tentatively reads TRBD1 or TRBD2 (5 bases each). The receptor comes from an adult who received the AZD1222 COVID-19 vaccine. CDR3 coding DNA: TGTGCCAGCAGCTCGGGACCCCCCAATGAGCAGTTCTTC. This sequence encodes CASSSGPPNEQFF.